Listed here are 2 T cell receptor beta chains from one sample, sequenced in a study of STAT3 mutations in large granular lymphocyte leukemia. Study-wide results and limits: Every T-LGLL patient had at least one immunodominant TCRbeta clonotype.

Here immunoSEQ multiplex PCR was the method, and the copy in TCRdb shows in-frame clones only, minus some. Of about 13,000 clones detected, over 85% appear once; the ten largest clones hold around 34%. These receptors are not linked to any known antigen. Input material: peripheral blood mononuclear cells. These TCRs come from a man aged 35-49 years with T-cell large granular lymphocyte leukemia. Some clones in this sample may be carry-over from other donors' samples.

This chain joins TRBV7-2 and TRBJ1-2; D remains unclear. The CDR3 is made up of 14 amino acids. With 4 bases removed from V and 3 bases from J, the gap between germline ends came to 12 bases. The germline V gene encodes CDR1 SGHTA and CDR2 FQGNSA. CDR3 sequence reads: CASSSEAGYYGYTF. The CDR3 DNA sequence: TGTGCCAGCAGCTCAGAGGCAGGATACTATGGCTACACCTTC.

V is TRBV7-2 and J is TRBJ2-3; D is unclear. The CDR3 extends over 13 amino acids. Trimming took off 3 bases at V and 6 bases at J, with 10 bases between the two ends. The germline V gene has CDR1 SGHTA and CDR2 FQGNSA. The CDR3 region is CASSFPGSDTQYF. The CDR3 coding sequence is TGTGCCAGCAGCTTTCCCGGCTCCGATACGCAGTATTTT. The full variable domain, its missing parts supplied by reference TRBV7-2 and TRBJ2-3, is GAGVSQSPSNKVTEKGKDVELRCDPISGHTALYWYRQSLGQGLEFLIYFQGNSAPDKSGLPSDRFSAERTGGSVSTLTIQRTQQEDSAVYLCASSFPGSDTQYFGPGTRLTVL.